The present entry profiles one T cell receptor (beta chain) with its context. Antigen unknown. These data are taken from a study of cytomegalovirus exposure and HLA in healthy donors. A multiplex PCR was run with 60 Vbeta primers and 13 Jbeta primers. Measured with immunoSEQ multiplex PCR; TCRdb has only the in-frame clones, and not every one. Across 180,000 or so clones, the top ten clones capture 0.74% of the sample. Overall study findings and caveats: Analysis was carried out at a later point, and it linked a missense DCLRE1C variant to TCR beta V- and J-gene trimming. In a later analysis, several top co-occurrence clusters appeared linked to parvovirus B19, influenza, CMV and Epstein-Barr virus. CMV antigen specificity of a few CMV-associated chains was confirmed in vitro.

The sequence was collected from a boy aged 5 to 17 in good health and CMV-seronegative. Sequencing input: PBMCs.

For the CDR3, the DNA is TGCAGCGTTCGCGGGGAAGGGACCCAGTACTTC. This codes for CSVRGEGTQYF. J is TRBJ2-5 and V is TRBV29-1, with D perhaps TRBD2 (6 bases). CDR1 and CDR2 from the germline V gene are SQVTM and ANQGSEA. V lost 5 bases and J 7 bases, leaving 11 bases between the germline ends. The CDR3 loop spans 11 amino acids.